These 9 T cell receptor beta chains were sequenced from one sample in a study of PD-1 blockade in classical Hodgkin lymphoma. Brentuximab vedotin exposure varied, and every patient relapsed after autologous stem cell transplantation. Method: immunoSEQ multiplex PCR; TCRdb's copy keeps in-frame clones and lacks some. The sample comprises about 23,000 clones, less than 85% of which are singletons, and 15% to 20% rests with the top ten. The material was peripheral blood mononuclear cells (PBMCs), obtained before the second cycle of nivolumab. These receptors all stem from a human donor with classical Hodgkin lymphoma.

This clone came up once. This chain uses TRBV10-3 with TRBJ2-6; TRBD1 is a possible D gene (6 bases). V lost 6 bases to trimming and J lost 2 bases, with 20 bases between them. Germline loops: CDR1 ENHRY, CDR2 SYGVKD. The CDR3 runs to 18 residues. The CDR3 loop is CAISILGHKQTGANVLTF. CDR3 DNA: TGTGCCATCAGCATTCTGGGACACAAACAAACTGGGGCCAACGTCCTGACTTTC.

The CDR3 sequence: CASSSGDSYEQYF. CDR3 DNA: TGTGCCAGCAGCTCCGGTGACTCCTACGAGCAGTACTTC. The chain combines TRBV5-4 with TRBJ2-7; D unresolved. Trimming took 3 bases from V and 0 from J, leaving 7 bases between them. Germline V CDR1 and CDR2: SGHNT, YYREEE (reference sequence). The CDR3 sequence is 13 residues long.

The chain recombines TRBV28 with TRBJ2-7; a possible D gene is TRBD1 (6 bases). CDR1 is MDHEN, CDR2 SYDVKM, per germline. The CDR3 loop spans 13 amino acids. V dropped 6 bases and J dropped 5 bases, with 14 bases sitting between them. DNA for the CDR3: TGTGCCAGCAGGCGGACAGTCCCTCACGAGCAGTACTTC. As protein: CASRRTVPHEQYF.

This chain uses TRBV10-1 with TRBJ2-7; D not resolved. Per the germline V gene, CDR1 is WNHNN and CDR2 is SYGVQD (reference sequence). The V and J ends lost 4 bases and 4 bases respectively, with 11 bases between them. CDR3 length: 13 amino acids. CDR3 region: CASSAEIGYEQYF. CDR3 DNA sequence: TGCGCCAGCAGTGCCGAGATCGGGTACGAGCAGTACTTC.

The V and J genes are TRBV20-1 and TRBJ1-4, with no clear D. Trimming shortened V by 5 bases and J by 8 bases, and 9 bases separated the two germline ends. CDR3 length: 11 residues. In germline, CDR1 is DFQATT, CDR2 SNEGSKA (reference sequence). The chain's CDR3 is CSAGREEKLFF. The CDR3 coding sequence is TGCAGTGCTGGCCGGGAAGAAAAACTGTTTTTT.

This rearrangement joins TRBV6-1 to TRBJ2-7, with D perhaps TRBD1 (5 bases). The CDR3 sequence is 14 residues long. Trimming pared 6 bases from V and 5 bases from J, leaving 17 bases between. Per germline, CDR1 MNHNS and CDR2 SASEGT. The chain's CDR3 is CASRSGHLGNEQYF. CDR3 nucleotide sequence: TGTGCCAGCAGGAGTGGACACCTTGGGAACGAGCAGTACTTC.

This clone appeared a single time. The rearrangement links TRBV6-5 to TRBJ2-1, with 9 bases fitting TRBD2. Germline-derived CDR1 and CDR2 are MNHEY and SVGAGI. This CDR3 contains 16 residues. V dropped 0 bases and J dropped 5; count of bases not matched to a gene: 5. CDR3 DNA sequence: TGTGCCAGCAGTTACTCACTAGCGGGTGTGCACAATGAGCAGTTCTTC. As protein: CASSYSLAGVHNEQFF.

This rearrangement joins TRBV14 to TRBJ1-1; 7 bases align to TRBD1. The length of the CDR3 is 16 residues. After removal of 1 base from V and 4 bases from J, the junction contained 9 bases not matched to a gene. Germline CDR1 SGHDN, CDR2 FVKESK. CDR3 sequence reads: CASSQVGAQGSTEAFF. DNA for the CDR3: TGTGCCAGCAGCCAAGTTGGGGCACAGGGGAGCACTGAAGCTTTCTTT.

The V call is TRBV29-1, the J call TRBJ2-7; 12 bases align to TRBD2. Trimming cost V 6 bases and J 4 bases; bases outside gene matches: 4. CDR1 SQVTM and CDR2 ANQGSEA come from the germline V gene. The CDR3 consists of 13 residues. CDR3 sequence: CSVTTSGRYEQYF. Written as DNA, the CDR3 is TGCAGCGTGACGACTAGCGGGAGATACGAGCAGTACTTC.